This T cell receptor (beta chain) was recovered during a study of CD8+CD57+ T cells in acquired aplastic anemia. Study as a whole: The sorted CD4+ and CD8+ cells yielded an average around 3.2 ug of DNA. Overall study findings and caveats: Between patients and controls, approximately 29 CD8+ CDR3 sequences were found in common.

V lost 8 bases and J lost 5, with 14 bases in between. The CDR3 loop spans 13 amino acids. The germline CDR1 and CDR2 sequences are SNHLY and FYNNEI. Remarks on this clonotype: No antigen is known for it.

Patients chosen for sequencing had shown CD8+CD57+ cell expansion by flow cytometry. The diagnosis in all patients was severe acquired aplastic anemia. It was genomic DNA that served as the template for profiling TCR beta VDJ and CDR3. TCRdb reprocessed the reads with MiXCR, giving one entry per CDR3 protein. There are approximately 250,000 distinct CDR3 sequences in the sample; around 82% occur only once, and 40% to 55% lies in the top ten. The chain is built from TRBV2 and TRBJ2-3; D is undetermined. This TCR was sampled from a human donor with aplastic anemia. Sequences were obtained from sorted CD4+, CD8+, or CD8+CD57+ T cells (not recorded which) from PBMCs. This chain's CDR3 is CASGDGDRDTQYF. The CDR3 DNA is TGTGCCAGCGGGGATGGGGATAGAGATACGCAGTATTTT. The full variable domain, completed using reference TRBV2 and TRBJ2-3, is EPEVTQTPSHQVTQMGQEVILRCVPISNHLYFYWYRQILGQKVEFLVSFYNNEISEKSEIFDDQFSVERPDGSNFTLKIRSTKLEDSAMYFCASGDGDRDTQYFGPGTRLTVL.